The 27 T cell receptor beta chains listed next were all sequenced from one sample in a study of cytomegalovirus exposure and HLA in healthy donors. A multiplex PCR was run with 60 Vbeta primers and 13 Jbeta primers. Using immunoSEQ multiplex PCR, the repertoire was profiled, and TCRdb retains in-frame clones only, with some absent. Of around 170,000 clones listed, around 82% were seen once; the top ten hold 2% to 2.5%. Material: PBMCs. All receptors come from a woman aged 25 to 39 in good health and CMV-seropositive.

The chain uses TRBV7-9 and TRBJ2-5, with D possibly matching TRBD2 (5 bases). Germline V gives CDR1 SEHNR, CDR2 FQNEAQ (reference sequence). Trimming shortened V by 5 bases and J by 5 bases, and 12 bases separated the two germline ends. This CDR3 region has 13 residues. CDR3 protein: CASSLLSGETQYF. DNA of the CDR3: TGTGCCAGCAGCCTCCTATCGGGGGAGACCCAGTACTTC.

The rearrangement uses TRBV18 and TRBJ2-2; no definite D call. CDR3 length: 15 residues. V was cut by 6 bases and J by 0 bases, with 11 bases left in between. Per germline, CDR1 KGHSH and CDR2 LQKENI. The CDR3 sequence: CASSRLRANTGELFF. The CDR3 DNA is TGTGCCAGCTCGCGACTGAGAGCGAACACCGGGGAGCTGTTTTTT.

The chain combines TRBV9 with TRBJ2-3; 10 bases align to TRBD2. V lost 7 bases, J lost 2 bases, and 7 bases stayed unmatched. CDR3 length: 15 residues. Germline-derived CDR1 and CDR2 are SGDLS and YYNGEE. CDR3 residues: CASHRTSGHTDTQYF. CDR3 sequence (DNA): TGTGCCAGCCACCGGACTAGCGGACACACAGATACGCAGTATTTT. Looking up the rest from reference TRBV9 and TRBJ2-3 gives the full variable domain: DSGVTQTPKHLITATGQRVTLRCSPRSGDLSVYWYQQSLDQGLQFLIQYYNGEERAKGNILERFSAQQFPDLHSELNLSSLELGDSALYFCASHRTSGHTDTQYFGPGTRLTVL.

The rearrangement joins TRBV4-3 to TRBJ2-7, with 7 bases lining up with TRBD2. Trimming at V came to 1 base and at J to 2 bases, leaving 8 bases not matched to a gene. The CDR3 is 16 amino acids. From germline, CDR1 is LGHNA and CDR2 YSLEER. In nucleotides, the CDR3 is TGCGCCAGCAGCCAAGGGACGGGAGGAGGGACCTACGAGCAGTACTTC. Amino acids: CASSQGTGGGTYEQYF.

This sequence joins TRBV6-4 and TRBJ2-2, with D possibly matching TRBD1 (5 bases). Germline-derived CDR1 and CDR2 are MRHNA and SNTAGT. The CDR3 loop spans 13 amino acids. V gave up 2 bases and J gave up 4 bases, with 5 bases separating them. CDR3 in DNA: TGTGCCAGCAGTGACAGGGGCACCGGGGAGCTGTTTTTT. Amino acids: CASSDRGTGELFF.

V usage is TRBV6-5 and J usage is TRBJ1-2; D is possibly TRBD1 (6 bases). Germline CDR1 MNHEY, CDR2 SVGAGI. CDR3 length: 14 residues. The V end was cut by 0 bases, the J end by 6 bases, with 11 bases between. The CDR3 sequence: CASSYSWEGDGYTF. For the CDR3, the DNA is TGTGCCAGCAGTTACTCGTGGGAGGGGGATGGCTACACCTTC.

As regards this clone: The same CDR3 arises from other DNA sequences in this sample as well. V gene TRBV28 combines with J gene TRBJ1-4, with no clear D. The CDR3 runs to 14 residues. Between the trimmed V and J ends, which lost 5 bases and 0 bases, there was a span of 7 bases. Germline values: CDR1 MDHEN, CDR2 SYDVKM. CDR3 in amino acids: CASSLVATNEKLFF. The CDR3 DNA reads TGTGCCAGCAGTCTAGTTGCAACTAATGAAAAACTGTTTTTT.

This clone has ten or more counts. This sequence joins TRBV6-4 and TRBJ1-2, with a weak D call TRBD1 (6 bases). The ends were cut back, 6 bases at V and 2 bases at J, with 10 bases in the middle. The germline V gene has CDR1 MRHNA and CDR2 SNTAGT. CDR3 size: 13 residues. The CDR3 sequence is CASSRDRNYGYTF. The DNA for the CDR3 is TGTGCCAGCAGCCGCGACAGGAACTATGGCTACACCTTC.

The chain employs TRBV2 and TRBJ1-2; possible D gene TRBD1, 6 bases. Trimming removed 11 bases at V and 4 bases at J, with 17 bases between. CDR1 and CDR2 (germline): SNHLY, FYNNEI. The CDR3 loop spans 13 amino acids. CDR3 amino acids: CARGNRVPYGYTF. The DNA for the CDR3 is TGTGCCCGAGGGAACAGGGTGCCCTATGGCTACACCTTC.

This chain links TRBV5-4 with TRBJ1-3; TRBD1 matches at 7 bases. This CDR3 region has 16 residues. The V segment lost 4 bases and the J segment 1 base; nucleotides outside the gene matches: 8. Germline V gene data show CDR1 as SGHNT and CDR2 as YYREEE (reference sequence). CDR3 loop: CASSPGTDRSGNTIYF. For the CDR3, the DNA is TGTGCCAGCAGCCCCGGGACAGACAGATCTGGAAACACCATATATTTT.

The rearrangement links TRBV7-2 to TRBJ2-2; D is possibly TRBD2 (7 bases). The CDR3 contains 17 residues. The germline CDR1 and CDR2 sequences are SGHTA and FQGNSA. V was clipped by 5 bases and J by 5 bases, with 21 bases between them. CDR3 loop: CASSAPRGASGTGELFF. In nucleotides, the CDR3 is TGTGCCAGCAGCGCGCCCCGGGGGGCGTCAGGGACCGGGGAGCTGTTTTTT. Supplemented by reference TRBV7-2 and TRBJ2-2, the full variable domain reads GAGVSQSPSNKVTEKGKDVELRCDPISGHTALYWYRQSLGQGLEFLIYFQGNSAPDKSGLPSDRFSAERTGGSVSTLTIQRTQQEDSAVYLCASSAPRGASGTGELFFGEGSRLTVL.

This clone was found a few times. This chain links TRBV6-4 with TRBJ2-7; 10 bases fit TRBD2. V lost 5 bases and J lost 2; bases outside the gene matches: 9. The germline V gene encodes CDR1 MRHNA and CDR2 SNTAGT. The CDR3 sequence is 16 residues long. The CDR3 loop is CASSSAGLATPYEQYF. The CDR3 nucleotides read TGTGCCAGCAGTAGTGCGGGACTAGCGACGCCCTACGAGCAGTACTTC.

This rearrangement joins TRBV5-6 to TRBJ1-1; D is undetermined. Per germline, CDR1 SGHDT and CDR2 YYEEEE. The V end was cut by 4 bases, the J end by 1 base, with 8 bases between. CDR3 length equals 13 residues. CDR3 nucleotides: TGTGCCAGCAGCATCACACCGAACACTGAAGCTTTCTTT. It yields the protein CASSITPNTEAFF.

The J gene is TRBJ2-5, the V gene TRBV4-2; D perhaps matches TRBD2 (7 bases). Looked up from germline, CDR1 is LGHNA and CDR2 is YNFKEQ. Trimming cost V 0 bases and J 4 bases, with 12 bases left between them. The CDR3 sequence is 15 residues long. The CDR3, as DNA: TGTGCCAGCAGCCAAGAGGGAGGGGGGGGAGAGACCCAGTACTTC. Its translation: CASSQEGGGGETQYF.

The V gene is TRBV2, the J gene TRBJ2-5; TRBD1 is a possible D gene (5 bases). The end of the DNA fits TRBJ2-7 better, so the J call may be wrong. CDR1 and CDR2 from the germline V gene are SNHLY and FYNNEI. The CDR3 spans 13 residues. The CDR3 DNA reads as TGTGCCAGCAGGGTTGGACAAACTTACGAGCAGTACTTC. It yields the protein CASRVGQTYEQYF.

The genes are TRBV19 and TRBJ2-6; D is uncertain. Germline V gene data show CDR1 as LNHDA and CDR2 as SQIVND (reference sequence). The CDR3 has 20 residues. V dropped 0 bases and J dropped 0 bases, with 18 bases sitting between them. The CDR3, as DNA: TGTGCCAGTAGTATAGAGCCCCCAGGCAGCTTGGCCTCTGGGGCCAACGTCCTGACTTTC. Amino acids: CASSIEPPGSLASGANVLTF.

The V call is TRBV4-2, the J call TRBJ2-4, with TRBD2 identical over 8 bases. Germline CDR1 LGHNA, CDR2 YNFKEQ. The V and J ends lost 0 bases and 8 bases, in that order; junction bases with no gene match: 0. The CDR3 is 13 residues long. DNA of the CDR3: TGTGCCAGCAGCCAAGAGCGGGGGGACATTCAGTACTTC. Translating gives CASSQERGDIQYF.

On this clone itself: The junction differs from germline at one of its ends, possibly a read error. The V gene is TRBV6-1, the J gene TRBJ2-4; 11 bases agree with TRBD2. CDR3 size: 20 residues. Looked up from germline, CDR1 is MNHNS and CDR2 is SASEGT. The DNA for the CDR3 is TGTGCCAGCAGTGAATTAGGTCTAGCGGGGGGTACCGGGGCCAAAAACAGTCAGTACTTC. Translation: CASSELGLAGGTGAKNSQYF.

The J gene is TRBJ1-1, the V gene TRBV5-1; D possibly corresponds to TRBD1 (6 bases). Trimming removed 6 bases from V and 0 bases from J, with 12 bases in between. Per the germline V gene, CDR1 is SGHRS and CDR2 is YFSETQ. The CDR3 is 14 amino acids. The CDR3 sequence: CASTPTGVNTEAFF. The CDR3 DNA follows: TGCGCCAGCACCCCGACAGGAGTGAACACTGAAGCTTTCTTT.

The V and J genes are TRBV6-6 and TRBJ2-7; D is perhaps TRBD1 (6 bases). This CDR3 has 13 amino acids. The germline V gene has CDR1 MNHNY and CDR2 SVGAGI (reference sequence). Between the trimmed V and J ends, which lost 2 bases and 5 bases, there was a span of 10 bases. The CDR3 sequence is CASSYNRDNEQYF. CDR3 nucleotide sequence: TGTGCCAGCAGTTACAACAGGGACAACGAGCAGTACTTC.

V is TRBV4-2 and J is TRBJ2-2, with 8 bases lining up with TRBD1. Germline V lookup: CDR1 LGHNA, CDR2 YNFKEQ. The J segment lost 0 bases and the V segment lost 4 bases, leaving 4 bases of the junction unmatched. This CDR3 region has 16 residues. CDR3 loop: CASSLDRVTNTGELFF. The CDR3 bases are TGTGCCAGCAGCCTGGACAGGGTAACGAACACCGGGGAGCTGTTTTTT.

The rearrangement joins TRBV10-3 to TRBJ2-5, with TRBD2 matching 10 bases. Trimming took 3 bases from V and 7 from J; bases not matched to a gene: 11. The germline V gene has CDR1 ENHRY and CDR2 SYGVKD. The CDR3 is 16 residues long. The CDR3 here is CAISEGSSGGRRTQYF. In DNA, the CDR3 is TGTGCCATCAGTGAAGGATCTAGCGGGGGCCGCCGGACCCAGTACTTC.

This chain links TRBV11-3 with TRBJ2-7; the D is unclear. This CDR3 region has 12 residues. V was trimmed by 5 bases and J by 0 bases, leaving 5 bases between them. Germline assignment: CDR1 SGHNT and CDR2 YENEEA. The CDR3 loop reads CASSRSSYEQYF. CDR3 coding DNA: TGTGCCAGCAGCCGTAGCTCCTACGAGCAGTACTTC.

The chain combines TRBV28 with TRBJ2-3; D not resolved. This CDR3 is 12 amino acids long. Trimming took off 7 bases at V and 0 bases at J, with 5 bases between the two ends. Germline CDR1 MDHEN, CDR2 SYDVKM. The CDR3 loop reads CASKQSTDTQYF. CDR3 nucleotide sequence: TGTGCCAGCAAACAGAGCACAGATACGCAGTATTTT. The whole variable domain, filled in from reference TRBV28 and TRBJ2-3, reads DVKVTQSSRYLVKRTGEKVFLECVQDMDHENMFWYRQDPGLGLRLIYFSYDVKMKEKGDIPEGYSVSREKKERFSLILESASTNQTSMYLCASKQSTDTQYFGPGTRLTVL.

This clone appeared a few times. This rearrangement joins TRBV13 to TRBJ2-5, with D tentatively TRBD2 (6 bases). This CDR3 has 14 amino acids. The V end lost 0 bases, the J end lost 3 bases, and 8 bases lay between the germline ends. CDR1 is PRHDT and CDR2 is FYEKMQ in the germline V gene (reference sequence). The CDR3 sequence is CASSLGTGEETQYF. The CDR3 DNA reads as TGTGCCAGCAGCTTAGGGACGGGAGAAGAGACCCAGTACTTC.

This chain uses TRBV4-2 with TRBJ1-3; the D is unclear. The germline gives CDR1 LGHNA, CDR2 YNFKEQ. The V gene lost 0 bases and the J gene lost 0 bases, with 9 bases spanning the gap. The CDR3 totals 16 residues. The CDR3 nucleotides are TGTGCCAGCAGCCAAGATGAAGAACTCTCTGGAAACACCATATATTTT. This translates into CASSQDEELSGNTIYF.

CDR3 region: CASSQTGGWYGYTF. CDR3 in DNA: TGCGCCAGCAGCCAGACAGGGGGCTGGTATGGCTACACCTTC. This chain uses TRBV4-3 with TRBJ1-2; 10 bases match TRBD1. Per the germline V gene, CDR1 is LGHNA and CDR2 is YSLEER. The CDR3 loop spans 14 amino acids. The trim removed 3 bases at V and 5 bases at J, leaving 3 bases unmatched.